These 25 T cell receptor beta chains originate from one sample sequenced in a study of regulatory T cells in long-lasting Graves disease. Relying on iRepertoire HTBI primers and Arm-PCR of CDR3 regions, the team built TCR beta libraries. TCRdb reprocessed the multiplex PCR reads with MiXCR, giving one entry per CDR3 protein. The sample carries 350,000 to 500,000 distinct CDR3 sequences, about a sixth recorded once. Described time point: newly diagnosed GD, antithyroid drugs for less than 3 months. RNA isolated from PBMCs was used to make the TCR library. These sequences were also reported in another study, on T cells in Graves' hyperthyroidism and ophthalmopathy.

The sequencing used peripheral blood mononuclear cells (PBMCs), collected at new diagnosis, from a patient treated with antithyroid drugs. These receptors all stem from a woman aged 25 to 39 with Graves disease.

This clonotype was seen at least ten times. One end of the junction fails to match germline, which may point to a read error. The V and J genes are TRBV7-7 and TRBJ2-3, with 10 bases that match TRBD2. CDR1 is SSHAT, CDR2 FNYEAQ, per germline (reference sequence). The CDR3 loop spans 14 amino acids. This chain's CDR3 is CASSLGLAGATQYF. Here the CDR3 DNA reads TGTGCTAGCAGCTTAGGTCTAGCGGGAGCCACGCAGTATTTT.

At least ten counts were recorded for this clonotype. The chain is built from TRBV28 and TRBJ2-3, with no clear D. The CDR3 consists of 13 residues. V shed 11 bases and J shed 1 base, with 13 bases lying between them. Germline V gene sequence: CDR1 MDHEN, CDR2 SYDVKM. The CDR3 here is CACLNGGTDTQYF. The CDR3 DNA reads TGTGCCTGCCTTAATGGGGGCACAGATACGCAGTATTTT.

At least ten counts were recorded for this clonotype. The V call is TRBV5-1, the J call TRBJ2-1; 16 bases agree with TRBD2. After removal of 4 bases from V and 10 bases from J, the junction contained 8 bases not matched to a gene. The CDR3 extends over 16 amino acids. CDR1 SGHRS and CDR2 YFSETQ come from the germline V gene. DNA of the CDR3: TGCGCCAGCAGCCAGGGACTAGCGGGAGGGCCGGGGGAGCAGTTCTTC. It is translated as CASSQGLAGGPGEQFF. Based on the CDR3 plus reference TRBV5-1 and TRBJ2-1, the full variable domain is KAGVTQTPRYLIKTRGQQVTLSCSPISGHRSVSWYQQTPGQGLQFLFEYFSETQRNKGNFPGRFSGRQFSNSRSEMNVSTLELGDSALYLCASSQGLAGGPGEQFFGPGTRLTVL.

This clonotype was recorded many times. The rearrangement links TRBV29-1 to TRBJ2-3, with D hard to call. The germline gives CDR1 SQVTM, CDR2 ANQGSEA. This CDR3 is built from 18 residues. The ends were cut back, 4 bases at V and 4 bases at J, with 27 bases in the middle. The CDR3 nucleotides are TGCAGCGTTGTCCGTTTACGACTGGACCCAACACGTGCAGATACGCAGTATTTT. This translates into CSVVRLRLDPTRADTQYF.

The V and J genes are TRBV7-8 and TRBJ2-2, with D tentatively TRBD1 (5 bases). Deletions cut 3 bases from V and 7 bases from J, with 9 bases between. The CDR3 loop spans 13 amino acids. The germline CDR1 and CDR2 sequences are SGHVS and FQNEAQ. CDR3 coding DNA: TGTGCCAGCAGCTTCAGGGTGGACGGGGAGCTGTTTTTT. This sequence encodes CASSFRVDGELFF.

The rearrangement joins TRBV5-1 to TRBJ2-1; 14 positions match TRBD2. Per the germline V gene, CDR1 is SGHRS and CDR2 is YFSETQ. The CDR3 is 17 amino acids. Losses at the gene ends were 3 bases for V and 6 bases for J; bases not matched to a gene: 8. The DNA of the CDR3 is TGCGCCAGCAGCTCCGGGACTAGCGGGAGCAGACTCAATGAGCAGTTCTTC. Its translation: CASSSGTSGSRLNEQFF.

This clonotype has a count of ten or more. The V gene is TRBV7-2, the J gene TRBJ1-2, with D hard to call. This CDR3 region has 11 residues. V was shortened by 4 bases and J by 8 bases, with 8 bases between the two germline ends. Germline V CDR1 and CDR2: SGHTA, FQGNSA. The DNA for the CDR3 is TGTGCCAGCAGCTCGCAGTGGGGCTACACCTTC. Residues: CASSSQWGYTF.

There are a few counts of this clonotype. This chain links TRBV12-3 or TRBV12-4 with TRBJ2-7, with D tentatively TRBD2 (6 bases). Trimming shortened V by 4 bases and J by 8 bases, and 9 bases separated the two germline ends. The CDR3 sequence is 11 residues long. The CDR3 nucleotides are TGTGCCAGCAGTTCGCGGGGTAAGCAGTACTTC. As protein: CASSSRGKQYF.

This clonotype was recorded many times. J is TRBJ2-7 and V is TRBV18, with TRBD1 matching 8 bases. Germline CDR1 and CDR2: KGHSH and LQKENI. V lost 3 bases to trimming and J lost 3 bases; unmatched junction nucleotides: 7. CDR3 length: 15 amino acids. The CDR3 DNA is TGTGCCAGCTCACCGTACCAGGGGGCCAACTACGAGCAGTACTTC. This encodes CASSPYQGANYEQYF.

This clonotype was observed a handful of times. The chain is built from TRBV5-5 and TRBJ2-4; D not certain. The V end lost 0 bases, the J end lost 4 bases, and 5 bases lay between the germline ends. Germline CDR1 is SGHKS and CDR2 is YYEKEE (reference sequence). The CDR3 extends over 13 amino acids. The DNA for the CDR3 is TGTGCCAGCAGCTTGGACAAGAAAAACATTCAGTACTTC. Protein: CASSLDKKNIQYF.

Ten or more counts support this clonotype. CDR3 nucleotides: TGTGCCAGCAGCTCCCAGCCGCGACAATGGTCTAATGAAAAACTGTTTTTT. Translation gives CASSSQPRQWSNEKLFF. The V gene is TRBV7-9, the J gene TRBJ1-4; D is unclear. In germline, CDR1 is SEHNR, CDR2 FQNEAQ (reference sequence). CDR3 length: 17 amino acids. The V and J ends lost 4 bases and 3 bases respectively, with 18 bases between them.

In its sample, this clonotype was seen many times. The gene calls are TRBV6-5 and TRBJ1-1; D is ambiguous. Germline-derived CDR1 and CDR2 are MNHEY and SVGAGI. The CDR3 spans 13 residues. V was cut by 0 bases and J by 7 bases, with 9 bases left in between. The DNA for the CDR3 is TGTGCCAGCAGTTACTCTGCCGAAAATGAAGCTTTCTTT. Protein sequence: CASSYSAENEAFF.

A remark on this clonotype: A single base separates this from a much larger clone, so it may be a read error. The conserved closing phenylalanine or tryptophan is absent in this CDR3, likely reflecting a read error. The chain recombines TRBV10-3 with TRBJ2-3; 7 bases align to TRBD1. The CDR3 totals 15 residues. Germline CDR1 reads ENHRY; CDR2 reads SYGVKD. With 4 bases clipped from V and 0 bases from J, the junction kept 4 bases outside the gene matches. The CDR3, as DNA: TGTGCCATCAGTGGGAGACAGGGTAGCACAGATACGCAGTATCTT. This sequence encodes CAISGRQGSTDTQYL.

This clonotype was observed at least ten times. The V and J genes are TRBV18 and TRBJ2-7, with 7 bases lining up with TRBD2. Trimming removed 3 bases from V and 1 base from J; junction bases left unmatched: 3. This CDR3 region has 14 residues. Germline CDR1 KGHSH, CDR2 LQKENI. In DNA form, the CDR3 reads TGTGCCAGCTCACCGGGTAGCGGGTCCTACGAGCAGTACTTC. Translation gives CASSPGSGSYEQYF.

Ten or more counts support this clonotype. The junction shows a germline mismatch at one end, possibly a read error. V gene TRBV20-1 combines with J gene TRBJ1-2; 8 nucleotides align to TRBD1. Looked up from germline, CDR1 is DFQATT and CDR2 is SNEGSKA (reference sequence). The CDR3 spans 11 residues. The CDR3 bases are TGCAGTGCTGGGCCCCCGACAGGGGAGTACTTC. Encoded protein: CSAGPPTGEYF.

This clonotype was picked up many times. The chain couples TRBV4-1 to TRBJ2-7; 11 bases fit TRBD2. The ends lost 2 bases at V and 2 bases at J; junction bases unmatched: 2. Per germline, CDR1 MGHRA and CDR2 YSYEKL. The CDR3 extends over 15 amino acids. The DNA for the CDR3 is TGCGCCAGCAGCCAAAAGGGACTAGCGGCCTACGAGCAGTACTTC. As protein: CASSQKGLAAYEQYF.

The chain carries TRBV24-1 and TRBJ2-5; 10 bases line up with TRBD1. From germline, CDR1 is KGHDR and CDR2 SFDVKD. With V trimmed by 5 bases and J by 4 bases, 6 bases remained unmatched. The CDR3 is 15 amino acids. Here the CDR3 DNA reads TGTGCCACCAGTGCCTCGGGACAGGGGTCAGAGACCCAGTACTTC. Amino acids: CATSASGQGSETQYF.

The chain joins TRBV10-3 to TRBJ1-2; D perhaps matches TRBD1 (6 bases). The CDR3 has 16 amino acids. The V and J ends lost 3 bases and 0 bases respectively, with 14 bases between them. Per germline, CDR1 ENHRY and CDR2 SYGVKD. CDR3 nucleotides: TGTGCCATCAGTGATAGGGACACCTTAGCTAACTATGGCTACACCTTC. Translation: CAISDRDTLANYGYTF.

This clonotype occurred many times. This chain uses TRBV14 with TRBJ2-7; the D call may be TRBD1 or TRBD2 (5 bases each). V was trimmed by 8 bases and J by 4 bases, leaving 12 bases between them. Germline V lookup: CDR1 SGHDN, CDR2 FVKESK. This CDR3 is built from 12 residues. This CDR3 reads CASSRDRYEQYF. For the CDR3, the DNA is TGTGCCAGCTCACGGGACCGGTACGAGCAGTACTTC.

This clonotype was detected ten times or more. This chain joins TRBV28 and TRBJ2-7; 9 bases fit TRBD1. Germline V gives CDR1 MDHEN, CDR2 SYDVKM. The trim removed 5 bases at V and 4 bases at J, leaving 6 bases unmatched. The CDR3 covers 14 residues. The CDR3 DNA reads TGTGCCAGCAGTAAAGGGACAGGGCTGTACGAGCAGTACTTC. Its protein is CASSKGTGLYEQYF. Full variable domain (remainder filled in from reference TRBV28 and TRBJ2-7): DVKVTQSSRYLVKRTGEKVFLECVQDMDHENMFWYRQDPGLGLRLIYFSYDVKMKEKGDIPEGYSVSREKKERFSLILESASTNQTSMYLCASSKGTGLYEQYFGPGTRLTVT.

DNA for the CDR3: TGTGCCAGCAGCCTCCGGCCTGGGGCCTCGACGGAGACCCAGTACTTC. Residues: CASSLRPGASTETQYF. This sequence joins TRBV5-5 and TRBJ2-3, with a weak D call TRBD1 (5 bases). Near its end, the DNA agrees better with TRBJ2-5, so the J call may be wrong. Per the germline V gene, CDR1 is SGHKS and CDR2 is YYEKEE (reference sequence). This CDR3 is built from 16 residues.

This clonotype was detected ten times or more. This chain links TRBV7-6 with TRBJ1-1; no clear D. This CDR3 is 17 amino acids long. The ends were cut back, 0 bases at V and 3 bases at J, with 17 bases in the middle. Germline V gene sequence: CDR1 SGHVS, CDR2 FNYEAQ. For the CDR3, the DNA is TGTGCCAGCAGCTTAGCGCTAAGAAGGGTAAGGGACACTGAAGCTTTCTTT. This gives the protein CASSLALRRVRDTEAFF.

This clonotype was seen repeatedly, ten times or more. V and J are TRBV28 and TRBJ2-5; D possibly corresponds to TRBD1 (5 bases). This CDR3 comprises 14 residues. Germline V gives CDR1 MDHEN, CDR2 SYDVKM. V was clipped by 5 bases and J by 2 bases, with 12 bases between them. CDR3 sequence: CASSLPDRQETQYF. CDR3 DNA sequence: TGTGCCAGCAGTCTGCCCGACAGACAAGAGACCCAGTACTTC.

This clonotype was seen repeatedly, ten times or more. CDR3 in DNA: TGTGCCAGCAGCTTAGCTCCCGAATCCACCGGGGAGCTGTTTTTT. It is translated as CASSLAPESTGELFF. This sequence joins TRBV7-6 and TRBJ2-2; no clear D gene. Per the germline V gene, CDR1 is SGHVS and CDR2 is FNYEAQ. The germline V and J ends were trimmed by 0 bases and 4 bases, with 9 bases remaining between them. CDR3 size: 15 residues.

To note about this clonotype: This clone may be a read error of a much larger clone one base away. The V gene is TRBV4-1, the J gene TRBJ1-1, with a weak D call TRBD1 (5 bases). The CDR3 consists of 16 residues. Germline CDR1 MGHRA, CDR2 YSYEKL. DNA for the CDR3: TGCGCCAGCAACCAAGATCTCCAGGGCGAGAACACTGAAGCTTTCTTT. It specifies CASNQDLQGENTEAFF.